This TCR beta chain was captured by sequencing in a study of human T cells and chemical hapten exposure (dated by TCRdb to the early 2020s). In terms of the full investigation: Libraries were pooled for sequencing, and variation in per-sample TCR yields was attributed mainly to small differences in library volumes within the pool. In alopecia patients, the study followed how the peripheral blood TCR repertoire changed in vivo over primary and secondary sensitization to diphenylcyclopropenone (DPC), a hapten. From each blood RNA sample, both TCR alpha and TCR beta chains were sequenced. What the authors observed across the whole study: DPC sensitization did not change how many TCRs were above 1 in 1000 frequency, and no evidence was found of alterations in global repertoire structure. Repeated subsampling changed both the strength of the expansion versus patch-test correlation and the threshold at which that correlation became significant.

Relative to germline, V is missing 6 bases and J is missing 7 bases, with 11 bases of the junction outside any gene match. Looking up the germline V gene (reference sequence) yields CDR1 DFQATT and CDR2 SNEGSKA. Spanning cysteine to phenylalanine, the CDR3 consists of 14 amino acids. Just CDR3 DNA is preserved here, 42 bases in frame from base 1. The library was generated by 5' RACE. TCRdb shows the sequencer as Illumina MiSeq. Library preparation attached unique molecular identifiers to individual cDNA molecules for quantitative, reproducible TCR counting. Regarding the original processing steps: Samples had a median of roughly 91,000 TCRs, with a range from roughly 20,000 to 690,600. The Decombinator software suite was used to annotate the V, J and CDR3 of the TCR reads. Every sample was subsampled to the same number of TCRs (28,000) for the PS versus PT1 abundance plots. Expanded TCRs were defined as absent before sensitization and observed at least eight times at the 2-week time point. TCRdb reprocessed the public reads (quality trimming at Q25 with fastp, clone calling with MiXCR) and kept in-frame beta chains. Each CDR3 protein gets just one entry, which takes the most common genes and DNA from the rows behind it. The V and J calls shown here were made by TCRdb, not taken from the authors' results. Recorded for this sample are about 81,000 distinct CDR3 sequences; more than 7% of them occurred a single time. Clones ranked in the top ten supply approximately 2.3% of the sample.

Comments on this clonotype: Its antigen is not yet known. One base away there is no much larger clone; base qualities are not given.

Total RNA was isolated from unfractionated whole blood collected in Tempus Blood RNA tubes. A handful of healthy volunteers acted as controls for TCR sequencing and had blood drawn at day 0, 2 weeks and 6 weeks. The receptor's source is a male donor in good health. This chain is built from TRBV20-1 and TRBJ1-5; a stretch of 8 junction bases matches TRBD1. Here is the DNA: TGCAGTGCGTCGACAGGGGCGCCAAGGCAGCCCCAGCATTTT. This encodes CSASTGAPRQPQHF.